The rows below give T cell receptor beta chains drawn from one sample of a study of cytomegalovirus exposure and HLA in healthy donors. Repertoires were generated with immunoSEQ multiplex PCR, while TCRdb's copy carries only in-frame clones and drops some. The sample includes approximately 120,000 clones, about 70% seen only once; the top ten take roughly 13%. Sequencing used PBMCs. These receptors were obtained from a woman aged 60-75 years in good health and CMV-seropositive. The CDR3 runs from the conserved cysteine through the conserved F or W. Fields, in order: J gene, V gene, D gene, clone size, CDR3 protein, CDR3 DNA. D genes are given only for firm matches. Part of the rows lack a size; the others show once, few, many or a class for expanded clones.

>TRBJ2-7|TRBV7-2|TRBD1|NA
CASSSPRQGSEQYF
TGTGCCAGCAGCTCGCCCCGACAGGGCTCCGAGCAGTACTTC
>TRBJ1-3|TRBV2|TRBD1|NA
CASSEIGGGPGNTIYF
TGTGCCAGCAGTGAAATAGGGGGCGGCCCTGGAAACACCATATATTTT
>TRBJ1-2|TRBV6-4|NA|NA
CASFRTDNYGYTF
TGTGCCAGCTTTCGGACAGATAACTATGGCTACACCTTC
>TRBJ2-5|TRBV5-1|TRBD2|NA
CASSLGLAGGPQETQYF
TGCGCCAGCAGCTTGGGACTAGCGGGGGGACCCCAAGAGACCCAGTACTTC
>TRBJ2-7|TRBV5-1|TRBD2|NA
CASSPRTSGRAKSYEQYF
TGCGCCAGCAGCCCCCGGACTAGCGGGAGGGCCAAATCCTACGAGCAGTACTTC
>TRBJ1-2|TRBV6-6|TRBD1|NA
CASSRQGMNYGYTF
TGTGCCAGCTCGAGACAGGGAATGAACTATGGCTACACCTTC
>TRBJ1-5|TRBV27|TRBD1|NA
CANSLLQPSGQPMYQPQHF
TGTGCCAACAGTTTATTACAACCTTCGGGACAGCCAATGTATCAGCCCCAGCATTTT
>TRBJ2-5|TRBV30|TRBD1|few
CAWSLQGGETQYF
TGTGCCTGGAGTTTACAGGGGGGAGAGACCCAGTACTTC
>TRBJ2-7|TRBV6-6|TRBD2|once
CASRTGQAGDYEQYF
TGTGCCAGCAGGACGGGGCAGGCGGGGGACTACGAGCAGTACTTC
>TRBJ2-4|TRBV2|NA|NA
CASRERAIAKNIQYF
TGTGCCAGCAGAGAGCGGGCCATAGCCAAAAACATTCAGTACTTC